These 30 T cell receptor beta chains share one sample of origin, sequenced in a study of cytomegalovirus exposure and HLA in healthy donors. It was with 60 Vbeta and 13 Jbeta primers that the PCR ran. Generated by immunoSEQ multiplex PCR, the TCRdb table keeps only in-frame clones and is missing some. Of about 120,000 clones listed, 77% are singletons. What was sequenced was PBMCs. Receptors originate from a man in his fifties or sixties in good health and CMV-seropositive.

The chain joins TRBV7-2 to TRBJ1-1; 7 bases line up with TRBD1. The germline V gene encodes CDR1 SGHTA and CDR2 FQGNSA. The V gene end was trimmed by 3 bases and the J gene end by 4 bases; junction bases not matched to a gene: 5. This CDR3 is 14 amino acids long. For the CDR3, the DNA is TGTGCCAGCAGCTTCAGGGGGATAGGCACTGAAGCTTTCTTT. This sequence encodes CASSFRGIGTEAFF.

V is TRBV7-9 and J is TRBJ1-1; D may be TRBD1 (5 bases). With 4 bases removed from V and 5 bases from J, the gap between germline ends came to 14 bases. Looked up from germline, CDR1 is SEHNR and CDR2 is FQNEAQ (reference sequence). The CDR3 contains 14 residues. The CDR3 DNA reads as TGTGCCAGCAGCTCTCAGGGTGAGGTGACTGAAGCTTTCTTT. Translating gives CASSSQGEVTEAFF.

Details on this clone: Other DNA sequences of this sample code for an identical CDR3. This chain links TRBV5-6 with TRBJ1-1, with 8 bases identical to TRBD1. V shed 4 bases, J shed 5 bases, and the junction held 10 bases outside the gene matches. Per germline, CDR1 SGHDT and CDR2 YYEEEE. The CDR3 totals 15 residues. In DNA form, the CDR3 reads TGTGCCAGCAGCCTGGGAGACAGGGGTTATACTGAAGCTTTCTTT. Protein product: CASSLGDRGYTEAFF.

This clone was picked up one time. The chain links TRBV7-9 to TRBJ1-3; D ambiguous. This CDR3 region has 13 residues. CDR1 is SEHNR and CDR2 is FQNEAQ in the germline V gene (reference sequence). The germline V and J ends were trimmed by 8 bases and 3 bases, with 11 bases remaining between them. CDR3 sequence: CASARSFGNTIYF. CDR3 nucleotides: TGTGCCAGCGCGAGATCCTTTGGAAACACCATATATTTT.

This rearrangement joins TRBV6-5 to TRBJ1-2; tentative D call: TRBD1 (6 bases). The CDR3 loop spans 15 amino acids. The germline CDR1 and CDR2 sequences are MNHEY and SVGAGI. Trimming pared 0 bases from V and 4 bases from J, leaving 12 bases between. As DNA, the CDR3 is TGTGCCAGCAGTTACTCGATGGACAGTGGCTATGGCTACACCTTC. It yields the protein CASSYSMDSGYGYTF.

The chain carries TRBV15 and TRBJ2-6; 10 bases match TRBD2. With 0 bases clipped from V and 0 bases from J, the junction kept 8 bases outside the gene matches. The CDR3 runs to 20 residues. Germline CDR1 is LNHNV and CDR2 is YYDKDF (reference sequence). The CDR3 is CATSRDRQLAGSSGANVLTF. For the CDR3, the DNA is TGTGCCACCAGCAGAGATAGGCAACTAGCGGGGAGCTCTGGGGCCAACGTCCTGACTTTC.

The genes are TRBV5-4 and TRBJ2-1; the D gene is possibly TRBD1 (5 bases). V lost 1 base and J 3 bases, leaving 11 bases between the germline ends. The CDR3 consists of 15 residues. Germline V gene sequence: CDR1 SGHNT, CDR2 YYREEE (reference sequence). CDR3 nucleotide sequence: TGTGCCAGCAGCTTGAGGCAGGGAATCTACAATGAGCAGTTCTTC. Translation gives CASSLRQGIYNEQFF.

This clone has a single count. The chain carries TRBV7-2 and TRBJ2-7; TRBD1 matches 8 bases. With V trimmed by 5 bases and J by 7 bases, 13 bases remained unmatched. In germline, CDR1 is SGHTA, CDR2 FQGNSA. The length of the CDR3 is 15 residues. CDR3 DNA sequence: TGTGCCAGCAGCCCGCAGGGGACAGGCCTAGGGGAGCAGTACTTC. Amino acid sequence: CASSPQGTGLGEQYF.

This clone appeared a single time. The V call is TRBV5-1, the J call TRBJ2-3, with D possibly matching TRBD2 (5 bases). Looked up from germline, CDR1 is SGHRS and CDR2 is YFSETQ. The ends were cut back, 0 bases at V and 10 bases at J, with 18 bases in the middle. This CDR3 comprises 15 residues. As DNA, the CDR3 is TGCGCCAGCAGCTTGGCGGACTCAAAGGGTACTGCGCAGTATTTT. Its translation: CASSLADSKGTAQYF.

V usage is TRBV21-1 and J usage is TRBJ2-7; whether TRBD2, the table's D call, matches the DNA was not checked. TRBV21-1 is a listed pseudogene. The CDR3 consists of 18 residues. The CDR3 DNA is TGTGCCAGCAGTTCTCGCGGGACTAGCGGGATGAATTTGGGCGAGCAGTACTTC. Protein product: CASSSRGTSGMNLGEQYF.

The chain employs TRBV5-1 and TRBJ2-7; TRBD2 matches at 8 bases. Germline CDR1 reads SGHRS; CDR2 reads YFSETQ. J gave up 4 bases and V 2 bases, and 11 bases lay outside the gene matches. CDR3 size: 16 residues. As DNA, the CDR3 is TGCGCCAGCAGCTTAGGGTTCGGGGGGGCGAGTTACGAGCAGTACTTC. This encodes CASSLGFGGASYEQYF.

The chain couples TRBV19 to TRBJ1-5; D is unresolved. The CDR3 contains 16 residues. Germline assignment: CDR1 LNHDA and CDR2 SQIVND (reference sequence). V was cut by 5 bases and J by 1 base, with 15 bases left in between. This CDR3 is CASSELRAASNQPQHF. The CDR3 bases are TGTGCCAGTAGTGAATTGCGGGCAGCCAGCAATCAGCCCCAGCATTTT.

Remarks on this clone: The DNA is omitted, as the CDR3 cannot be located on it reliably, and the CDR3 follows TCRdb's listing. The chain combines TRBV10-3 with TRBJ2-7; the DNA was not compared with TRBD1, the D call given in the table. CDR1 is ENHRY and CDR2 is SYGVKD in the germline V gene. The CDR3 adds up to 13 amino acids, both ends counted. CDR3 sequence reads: CAISAVGQGATNF.

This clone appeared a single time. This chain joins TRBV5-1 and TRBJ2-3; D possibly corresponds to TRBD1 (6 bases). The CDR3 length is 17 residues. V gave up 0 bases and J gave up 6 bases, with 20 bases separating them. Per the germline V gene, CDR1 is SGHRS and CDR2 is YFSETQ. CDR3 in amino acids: CASSLASNRAIWDTQYF. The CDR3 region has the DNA TGCGCCAGCAGCTTGGCCTCAAACAGGGCGATCTGGGATACGCAGTATTTT.

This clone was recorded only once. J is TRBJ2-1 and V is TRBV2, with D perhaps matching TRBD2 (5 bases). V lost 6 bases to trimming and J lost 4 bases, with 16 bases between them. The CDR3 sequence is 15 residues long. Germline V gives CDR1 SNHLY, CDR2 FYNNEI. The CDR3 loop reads CASRETTIPYNEQFF. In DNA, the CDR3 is TGTGCCAGCAGGGAGACTACTATCCCTTACAATGAGCAGTTCTTC.

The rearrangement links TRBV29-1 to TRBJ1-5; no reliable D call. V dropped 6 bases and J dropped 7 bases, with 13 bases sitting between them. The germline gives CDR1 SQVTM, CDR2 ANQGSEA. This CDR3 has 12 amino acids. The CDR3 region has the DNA TGCAGCGTGGGCGATCCGGGGCAGCCCCAGCATTTT. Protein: CSVGDPGQPQHF.

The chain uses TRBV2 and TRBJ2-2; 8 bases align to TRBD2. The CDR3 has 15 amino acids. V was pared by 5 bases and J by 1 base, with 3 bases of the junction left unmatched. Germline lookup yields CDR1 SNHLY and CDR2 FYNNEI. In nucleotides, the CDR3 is TGTGCCAGCAGTTCTGCGGGGGGGAACACCGGGGAGCTGTTTTTT. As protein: CASSSAGGNTGELFF.

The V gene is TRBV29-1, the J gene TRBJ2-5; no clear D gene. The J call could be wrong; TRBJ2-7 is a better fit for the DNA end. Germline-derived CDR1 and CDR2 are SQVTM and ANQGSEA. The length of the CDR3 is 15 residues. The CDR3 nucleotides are TGCAGCGTTGCCCGACAACCTGGATTCAGCTACGAGCAGTACTTC. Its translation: CSVARQPGFSYEQYF.

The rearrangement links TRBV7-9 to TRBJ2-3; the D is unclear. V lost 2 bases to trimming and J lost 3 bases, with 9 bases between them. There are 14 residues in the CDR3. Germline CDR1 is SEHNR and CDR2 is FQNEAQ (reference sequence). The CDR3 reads CASSLWAETDTQYF. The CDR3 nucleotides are TGTGCCAGCAGCTTATGGGCAGAGACAGATACGCAGTATTTT. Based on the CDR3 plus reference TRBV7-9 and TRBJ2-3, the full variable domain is DTGVSQNPRHKITKRGQNVTFRCDPISEHNRLYWYRQTLGQGPEFLTYFQNEAQLEKSRLLSDRFSAERPKGSFSTLEIQRTEQGDSAMYLCASSLWAETDTQYFGPGTRLTVL.

The CDR3: CASSVSGSGGGYTF. CDR3 bases: TGTGCCAGCAGCGTATCCGGGAGCGGTGGTGGCTACACCTTC. V gene TRBV9 combines with J gene TRBJ1-2, with D unresolved. The CDR3 has 14 amino acids. Germline V gene data show CDR1 as SGDLS and CDR2 as YYNGEE. Trimming removed 1 base at V and 7 bases at J, with 14 bases between.

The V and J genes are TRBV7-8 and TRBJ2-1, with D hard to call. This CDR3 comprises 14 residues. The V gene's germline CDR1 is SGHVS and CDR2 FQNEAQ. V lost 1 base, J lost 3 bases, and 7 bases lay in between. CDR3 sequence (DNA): TGTGCCAGCAGCTTAGGTTCGAGCTACAATGAGCAGTTCTTC. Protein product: CASSLGSSYNEQFF.

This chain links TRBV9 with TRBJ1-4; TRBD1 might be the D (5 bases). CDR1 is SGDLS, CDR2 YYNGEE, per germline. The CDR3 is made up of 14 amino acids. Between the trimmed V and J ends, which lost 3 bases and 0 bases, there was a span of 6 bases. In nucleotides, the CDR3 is TGTGCCAGCAGCGACAGGTCAACTAATGAAAAACTGTTTTTT. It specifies CASSDRSTNEKLFF.

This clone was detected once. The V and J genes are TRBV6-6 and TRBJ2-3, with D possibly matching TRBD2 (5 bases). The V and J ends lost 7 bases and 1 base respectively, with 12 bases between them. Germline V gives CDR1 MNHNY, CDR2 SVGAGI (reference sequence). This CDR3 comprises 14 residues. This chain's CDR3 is CASTVAGRTDTQYF. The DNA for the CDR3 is TGTGCCAGCACCGTCGCGGGTCGCACAGATACGCAGTATTTT.

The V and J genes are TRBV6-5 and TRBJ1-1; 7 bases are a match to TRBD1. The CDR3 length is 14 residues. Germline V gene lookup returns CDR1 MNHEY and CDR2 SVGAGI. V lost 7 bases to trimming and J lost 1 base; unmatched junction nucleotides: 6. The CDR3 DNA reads TGTGCCAGCACTAGGACAGGCCAGAACACTGAAGCTTTCTTT. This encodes CASTRTGQNTEAFF.

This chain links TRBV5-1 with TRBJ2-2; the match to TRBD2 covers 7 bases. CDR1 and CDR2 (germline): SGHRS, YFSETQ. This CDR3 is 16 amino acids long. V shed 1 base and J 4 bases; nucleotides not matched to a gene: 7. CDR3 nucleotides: TGCGCCAGCAGCTTGATTGGGACTACCGTCACCGGGGAGCTGTTTTTT. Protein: CASSLIGTTVTGELFF.

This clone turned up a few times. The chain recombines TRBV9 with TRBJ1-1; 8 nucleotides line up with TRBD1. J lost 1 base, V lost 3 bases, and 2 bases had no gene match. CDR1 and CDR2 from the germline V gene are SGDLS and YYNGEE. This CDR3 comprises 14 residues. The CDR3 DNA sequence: TGTGCCAGCAGCGGGACAGGGCAGAACACTGAAGCTTTCTTT. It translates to CASSGTGQNTEAFF.

This CDR3 is CAISEDRVERPQHF. The DNA for the CDR3 is TGTGCCATCAGTGAGGACAGGGTAGAGAGACCCCAGCATTTT. This chain uses TRBV10-3 with TRBJ1-5, with 7 bases lining up with TRBD1. Trimming cost V 2 bases and J 10 bases; bases outside gene matches: 8. The CDR3 loop spans 14 amino acids. From germline, CDR1 is ENHRY and CDR2 SYGVKD.

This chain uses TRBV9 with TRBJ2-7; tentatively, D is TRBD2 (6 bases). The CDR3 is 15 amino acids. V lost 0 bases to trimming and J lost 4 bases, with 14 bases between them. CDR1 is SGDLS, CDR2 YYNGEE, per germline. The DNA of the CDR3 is TGTGCCAGCAGCGTAGGGGGCGGGGTTGGATACGAGCAGTACTTC. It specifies CASSVGGGVGYEQYF.

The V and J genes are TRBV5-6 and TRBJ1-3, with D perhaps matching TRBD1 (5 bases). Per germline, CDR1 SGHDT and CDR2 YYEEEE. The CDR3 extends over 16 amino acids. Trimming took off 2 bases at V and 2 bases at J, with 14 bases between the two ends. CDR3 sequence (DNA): TGTGCCAGCAGCTTATTCGACAGCGCCCCTGGAAACACCATATATTTT. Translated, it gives CASSLFDSAPGNTIYF. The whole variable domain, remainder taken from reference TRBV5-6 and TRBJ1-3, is DAGVTQSPTHLIKTRGQQVTLRCSPKSGHDTVSWYQQALGQGPQFIFQYYEEEERQRGNFPDRFSGHQFPNYSSELNVNALLLGDSALYLCASSLFDSAPGNTIYFGEGSWLTVV.

The CDR3 here is CASSIVEGYGYTF. The CDR3 bases are TGTGCCAGTAGTATAGTGGAGGGGTACGGCTACACCTTC. The chain has TRBV19 and TRBJ1-2; perhaps TRBD1 as D (5 bases). V lost 1 base and J lost 8, with 11 bases in between. The CDR3 sequence is 13 residues long. Germline loops: CDR1 LNHDA, CDR2 SQIVND (reference sequence).